This TCR beta chain was documented in a study of T cell changes during pregnancy in multiple sclerosis. V was clipped by 4 bases and J by 7 bases; unmatched bases: 6. This CDR3 comprises 13 residues. The germline V gene encodes CDR1 LNHDA and CDR2 SQIVND (reference sequence). The assay was immunoSEQ multiplex PCR, and TCRdb's table has in-frame clones only and misses some. The sample carries around 34,000 clones, approximately 90% recorded once. This receptor was taken from a female donor with multiple sclerosis, enrolled in a pregnancy study. J is TRBJ2-7 and V is TRBV19, with TRBD1 matching 8 bases. Here the sequenced sample was CD8+ T cells from peripheral blood mononuclear cells, taken before pregnancy. CDR3 coding DNA: TGTGCCAGTAGTACAGGGACAGGTGGAGAGCAGTACTTC. It yields the protein CASSTGTGGEQYF.